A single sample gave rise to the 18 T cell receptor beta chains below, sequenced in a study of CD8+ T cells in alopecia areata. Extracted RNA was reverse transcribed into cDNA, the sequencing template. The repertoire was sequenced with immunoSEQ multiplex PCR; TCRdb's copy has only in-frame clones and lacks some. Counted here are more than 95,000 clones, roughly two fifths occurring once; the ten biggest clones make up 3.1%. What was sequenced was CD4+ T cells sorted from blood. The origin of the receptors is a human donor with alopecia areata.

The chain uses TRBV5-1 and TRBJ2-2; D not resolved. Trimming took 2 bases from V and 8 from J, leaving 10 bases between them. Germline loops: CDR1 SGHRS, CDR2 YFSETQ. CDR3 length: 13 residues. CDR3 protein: CASSLSMSGELFF. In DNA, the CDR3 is TGCGCCAGCAGCTTATCGATGAGTGGGGAGCTGTTTTTT. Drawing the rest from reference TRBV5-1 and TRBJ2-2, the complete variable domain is KAGVTQTPRYLIKTRGQQVTLSCSPISGHRSVSWYQQTPGQGLQFLFEYFSETQRNKGNFPGRFSGRQFSNSRSEMNVSTLELGDSALYLCASSLSMSGELFFGEGSRLTVL.

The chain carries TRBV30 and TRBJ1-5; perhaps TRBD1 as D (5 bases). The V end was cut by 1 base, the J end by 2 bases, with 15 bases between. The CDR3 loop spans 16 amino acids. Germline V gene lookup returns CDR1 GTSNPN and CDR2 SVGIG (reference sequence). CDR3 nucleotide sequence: TGTGCCTGGAGTGAGGGGCCGTCGAGAGGCAATCAGCCCCAGCATTTT. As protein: CAWSEGPSRGNQPQHF.

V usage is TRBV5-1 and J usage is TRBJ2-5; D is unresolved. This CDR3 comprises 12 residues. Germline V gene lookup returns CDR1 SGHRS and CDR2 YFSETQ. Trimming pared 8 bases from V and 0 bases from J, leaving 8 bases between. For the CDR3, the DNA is TGCGCCAGTACAACCCACCAAGAGACCCAGTACTTC. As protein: CASTTHQETQYF.

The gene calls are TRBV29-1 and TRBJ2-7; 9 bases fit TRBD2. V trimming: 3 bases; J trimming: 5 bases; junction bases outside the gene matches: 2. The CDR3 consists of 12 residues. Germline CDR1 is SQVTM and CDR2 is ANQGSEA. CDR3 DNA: TGCAGCGTTGACCTAGCGGGAAACGAGCAGTACTTC. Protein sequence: CSVDLAGNEQYF.

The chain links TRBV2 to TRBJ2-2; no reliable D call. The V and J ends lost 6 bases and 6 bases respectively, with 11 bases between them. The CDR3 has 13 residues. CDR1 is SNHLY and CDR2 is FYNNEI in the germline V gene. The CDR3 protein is CASRGMGSGELFF. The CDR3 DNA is TGTGCCAGCAGGGGAATGGGGTCCGGGGAGCTGTTTTTT.

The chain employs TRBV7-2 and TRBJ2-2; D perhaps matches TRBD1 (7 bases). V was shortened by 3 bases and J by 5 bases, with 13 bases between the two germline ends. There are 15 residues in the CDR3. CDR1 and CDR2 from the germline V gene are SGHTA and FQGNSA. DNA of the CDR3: TGTGCCAGCAGCTTCCAGGGGGAGGAGACCGGGGAGCTGTTTTTT. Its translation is CASSFQGEETGELFF.

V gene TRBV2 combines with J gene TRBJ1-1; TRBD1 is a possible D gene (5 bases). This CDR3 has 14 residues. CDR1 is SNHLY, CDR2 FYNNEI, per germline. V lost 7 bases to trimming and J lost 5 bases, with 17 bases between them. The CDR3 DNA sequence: TGTGCCAGCACCAGTCAGGGAAAAATGACTGAAGCTTTCTTT. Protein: CASTSQGKMTEAFF.

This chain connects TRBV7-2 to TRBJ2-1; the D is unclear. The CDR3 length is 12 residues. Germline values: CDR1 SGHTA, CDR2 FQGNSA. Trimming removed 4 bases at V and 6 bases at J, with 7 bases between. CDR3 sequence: CASSSEGNEQFF. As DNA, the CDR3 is TGTGCCAGCAGCTCTGAAGGCAATGAGCAGTTCTTC.

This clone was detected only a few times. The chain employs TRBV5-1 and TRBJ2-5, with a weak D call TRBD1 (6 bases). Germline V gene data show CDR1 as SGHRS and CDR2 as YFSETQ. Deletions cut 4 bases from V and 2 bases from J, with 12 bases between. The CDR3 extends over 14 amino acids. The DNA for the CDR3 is TGCGCCAGCAGCGGGGGACAAGGTCAAGAGACCCAGTACTTC. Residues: CASSGGQGQETQYF.

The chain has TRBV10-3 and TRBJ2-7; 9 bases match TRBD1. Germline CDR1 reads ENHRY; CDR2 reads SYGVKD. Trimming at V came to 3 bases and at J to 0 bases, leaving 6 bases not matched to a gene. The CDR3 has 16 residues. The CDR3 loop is CAISDPGTGSSYEQYF. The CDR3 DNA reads TGTGCCATCAGTGACCCCGGGACAGGGAGCTCCTACGAGCAGTACTTC.

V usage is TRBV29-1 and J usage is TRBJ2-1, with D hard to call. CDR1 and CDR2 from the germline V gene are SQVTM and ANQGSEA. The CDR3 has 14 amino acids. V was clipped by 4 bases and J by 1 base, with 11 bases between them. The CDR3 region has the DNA TGCAGCGTTGTGGGGATTTATTCCTACAATGAGCAGTTCTTC. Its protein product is CSVVGIYSYNEQFF.

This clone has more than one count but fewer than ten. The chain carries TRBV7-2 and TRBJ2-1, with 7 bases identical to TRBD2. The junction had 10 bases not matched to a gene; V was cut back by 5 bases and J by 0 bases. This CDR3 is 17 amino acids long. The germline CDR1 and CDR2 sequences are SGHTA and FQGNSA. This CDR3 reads CASSQRGLVSSYNEQFF. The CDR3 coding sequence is TGTGCCAGCAGCCAACGAGGACTAGTGAGCTCCTACAATGAGCAGTTCTTC.

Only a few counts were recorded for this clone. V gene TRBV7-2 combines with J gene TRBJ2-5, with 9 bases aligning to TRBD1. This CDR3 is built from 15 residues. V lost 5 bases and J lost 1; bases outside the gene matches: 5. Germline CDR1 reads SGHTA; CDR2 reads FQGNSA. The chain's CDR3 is CASSARQGVQETQYF. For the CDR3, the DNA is TGTGCCAGCAGCGCTAGACAGGGGGTCCAAGAGACCCAGTACTTC.

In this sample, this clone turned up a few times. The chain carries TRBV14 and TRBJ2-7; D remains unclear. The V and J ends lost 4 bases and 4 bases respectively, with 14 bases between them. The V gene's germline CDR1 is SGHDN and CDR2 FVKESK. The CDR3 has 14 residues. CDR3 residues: CASSLNLGTYEQYF. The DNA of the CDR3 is TGTGCCAGCAGCCTGAACTTGGGTACTTACGAGCAGTACTTC. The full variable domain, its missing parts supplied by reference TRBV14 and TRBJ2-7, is EAGVTQFPSHSVIEKGQTVTLRCDPISGHDNLYWYRRVMGKEIKFLLHFVKESKQDESGMPNNRFLAERTGGTYSTLKVQPAELEDSGVYFCASSLNLGTYEQYFGPGTRLTVT.

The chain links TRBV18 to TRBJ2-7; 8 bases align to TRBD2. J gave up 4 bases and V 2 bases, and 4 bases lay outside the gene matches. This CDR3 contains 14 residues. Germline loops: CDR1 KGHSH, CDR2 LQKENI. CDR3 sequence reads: CASSPGTSGYEQYF. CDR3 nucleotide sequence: TGTGCCAGCTCACCAGGGACTAGTGGGTACGAGCAGTACTTC.

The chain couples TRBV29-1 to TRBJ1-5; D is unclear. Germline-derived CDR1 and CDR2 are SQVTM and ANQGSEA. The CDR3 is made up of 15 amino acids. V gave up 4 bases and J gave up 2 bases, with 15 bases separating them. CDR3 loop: CSVGSGFSGNQPQHF. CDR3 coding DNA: TGCAGCGTTGGGTCCGGGTTTAGTGGCAATCAGCCCCAGCATTTT.

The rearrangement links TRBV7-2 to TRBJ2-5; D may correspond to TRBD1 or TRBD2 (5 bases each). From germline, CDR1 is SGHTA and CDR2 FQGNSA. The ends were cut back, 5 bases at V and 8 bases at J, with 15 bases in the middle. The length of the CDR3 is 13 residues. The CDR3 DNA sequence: TGTGCCAGCAGCCCTCCGATAGGGACCACCCAGTACTTC. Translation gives CASSPPIGTTQYF.

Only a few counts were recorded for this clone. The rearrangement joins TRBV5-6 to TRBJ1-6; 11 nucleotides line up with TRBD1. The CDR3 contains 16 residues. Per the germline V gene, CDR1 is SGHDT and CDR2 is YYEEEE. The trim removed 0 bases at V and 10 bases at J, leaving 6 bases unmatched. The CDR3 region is CASSLGTGGVGSPLHF. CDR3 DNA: TGTGCCAGCAGCTTGGGGACAGGGGGCGTTGGGTCACCCCTCCACTTT.